Below are 22 T cell receptor beta chains sequenced from a single sample in a study of blood T cell repertoires in COVID-19 (dated by TCRdb to the early 2020s). Receptors were amplified or captured by the immunoSEQ multiplex PCR assay. TCRdb stores this immuneACCESS table with in-frame sequences only. Part of the clones is absent; in the studies checked, under half of the shortfall reflects unresolved V genes, and no reason is known for the rest. Here the sample has 92,000 or so clones; about three quarters occur a single time. The ten largest clones represent approximately 15% of the sample. Source material: peripheral blood. These receptors were obtained from a woman older than 75 with acute or convalescent COVID-19.

The chain couples TRBV2 to TRBJ1-1; D ambiguous. The V gene's germline CDR1 is SNHLY and CDR2 FYNNEI. V was clipped by 7 bases and J by 4 bases, with 19 bases between them. CDR3 length equals 15 residues. CDR3 in amino acids: CASNGEDRVGTEAFF. In DNA, the CDR3 is TGTGCCAGCAACGGGGAGGATCGGGTCGGCACTGAAGCTTTCTTT.

This chain joins TRBV10-3 and TRBJ2-5; 7 bases agree with TRBD1. V shed 10 bases, J shed 3 bases, and the junction held 5 bases outside the gene matches. Germline lookup yields CDR1 ENHRY and CDR2 SYGVKD. CDR3 size: 12 residues. The CDR3 nucleotides are TGTGCCAGCACCGGGACAGAAGAGACCCAGTACTTC. Translating it yields CASTGTEETQYF.

The chain uses TRBV18 and TRBJ2-7, with a weak D call TRBD1 (5 bases). The ends were cut back, 2 bases at V and 2 bases at J, with 10 bases in the middle. The CDR3 runs to 14 residues. Germline CDR1 KGHSH, CDR2 LQKENI. CDR3 DNA: TGTGCCAGCTCACCAGGGAACAGGCCCTACGAGCAGTACTTC. Encoded protein: CASSPGNRPYEQYF.

A few counts support this clone. The chain joins TRBV7-2 to TRBJ1-5; D call uncertain. This CDR3 comprises 15 residues. Germline-derived CDR1 and CDR2 are SGHTA and FQGNSA. Trimming removed 4 bases at V and 1 base at J, with 11 bases between. Here the CDR3 DNA reads TGTGCCAGCAGCTCCCAAACGGGGAGCAATCAGCCCCAGCATTTT. This translates into CASSSQTGSNQPQHF.

The chain has TRBV13 and TRBJ2-1; D uncertain. From germline, CDR1 is PRHDT and CDR2 FYEKMQ (reference sequence). The CDR3 is 18 amino acids. Trimming took 7 bases from V and 0 from J, leaving 22 bases between them. The CDR3 DNA is TGTGCCAGCACCCCCCCCTGGAAGGAGCGATTCTCCTACAATGAGCAGTTCTTC. It encodes CASTPPWKERFSYNEQFF.

CDR3 in amino acids: CASSFSYGTANSPLHF. The CDR3 nucleotides are TGCGCCAGCAGCTTCAGCTATGGGACAGCAAATTCACCCCTCCACTTT. The gene calls are TRBV5-1 and TRBJ1-6; 7 bases match TRBD1. The CDR3 runs to 16 residues. Germline V lookup: CDR1 SGHRS, CDR2 YFSETQ. Trimming at V came to 2 bases and at J to 7 bases, leaving 9 bases not matched to a gene.

Many counts were recorded for this clone. The V gene is TRBV19, the J gene TRBJ1-5; no clear D gene. The V end lost 8 bases, the J end lost 4 bases, and 12 bases lay between the germline ends. CDR3 length: 13 residues. Germline V CDR1 and CDR2: LNHDA, SQIVND (reference sequence). CDR3 loop: CASVGGRNQPQHF. The CDR3, as DNA: TGTGCCAGTGTGGGAGGGAGAAATCAGCCCCAGCATTTT.

The rearrangement uses TRBV5-8 and TRBJ1-2; 8 bases are shared with TRBD1. The germline V gene encodes CDR1 SGHTS and CDR2 YDEGEE. V was clipped by 5 bases and J by 2 bases; unmatched bases: 5. This CDR3 region has 14 residues. The CDR3: CASRSRTGNYGYTF. CDR3 in DNA: TGTGCCAGCAGATCCCGGACAGGGAACTATGGCTACACCTTC.

Only one count was recorded for this clone. The V call is TRBV10-2, the J call TRBJ2-5; unclear D gene. The CDR3 runs 14 residues. Germline V gene data show CDR1 as WSHSY and CDR2 as SAAADI. Trimming cost V 0 bases and J 1 base, with 6 bases left between them. CDR3 coding DNA: TGCGCCAGCAGTGAGTCGGGCAGCCAAGAGACCCAGTACTTC. This codes for CASSESGSQETQYF.

The rearrangement uses TRBV6-5 and TRBJ2-1; D not certain. The CDR3 runs to 11 residues. Germline-derived CDR1 and CDR2 are MNHEY and SVGAGI. The CDR3 DNA follows: TGTGTTTCCAGGCTGTGGGATGAGCAGTTCTTC. Amino acid sequence: CVSRLWDEQFF.

The chain carries TRBV30 and TRBJ1-1, with 7 bases lining up with TRBD1. Per germline, CDR1 GTSNPN and CDR2 SVGIG (reference sequence). V lost 2 bases and J lost 4; bases outside the gene matches: 7. This CDR3 spans 14 amino acids. CDR3 amino acids: CAWSKGARGTEAFF. The CDR3 coding sequence is TGTGCCTGGAGTAAGGGGGCGCGAGGCACTGAAGCTTTCTTT.

This chain connects TRBV7-2 to TRBJ2-1, with TRBD2 identical over 10 bases. J lost 8 bases, V lost 6 bases, and 10 bases had no gene match. The CDR3 extends over 15 amino acids. Germline values: CDR1 SGHTA, CDR2 FQGNSA. The CDR3 nucleotides are TGTGCCAGCAGTCCTGCTAGCGGGGGTTTCTATGAGCAGTTCTTC. Its protein is CASSPASGGFYEQFF.

The genes are TRBV6-4 and TRBJ2-3; 8 positions match TRBD1. The CDR3 has 14 residues. CDR1 and CDR2 from the germline V gene are MRHNA and SNTAGT. V lost 11 bases to trimming and J lost 1 base; unmatched junction nucleotides: 8. The CDR3 sequence is CAGHRGQGTDTQYF. CDR3 nucleotide sequence: TGTGCCGGCCACAGGGGACAGGGCACAGATACGCAGTATTTT.

This sequence joins TRBV19 and TRBJ1-1, with TRBD1 matching over 9 bases. With V trimmed by 9 bases and J by 4 bases, 9 bases remained unmatched. Germline values: CDR1 LNHDA, CDR2 SQIVND (reference sequence). The CDR3 runs to 14 residues. The CDR3 here is CASARDRVGTEAFF. CDR3 nucleotides: TGTGCCAGCGCCCGGGACAGGGTAGGCACTGAAGCTTTCTTT.

The J gene is TRBJ1-2, the V gene TRBV4-3, with 10 bases aligning to TRBD1. Germline trimming cut 0 bases from V and 1 base from J; bases unmatched to any gene: 2. Germline V lookup: CDR1 LGHNA, CDR2 YSLEER. The CDR3 sequence is 16 residues long. CDR3 region: CASSQDGTGDNYGYTF. The CDR3 DNA reads TGCGCCAGCAGCCAAGATGGGACAGGGGATAACTATGGCTACACCTTC.

The chain couples TRBV6-2 or TRBV6-3 to TRBJ2-4, with 13 bases aligning to TRBD2. Per the germline V gene, CDR1 is MNHEY and CDR2 is SVGEGT. The CDR3 totals 17 residues. V lost 4 bases and J lost 6; bases outside the gene matches: 9. CDR3: CASSSALAGGPGNIQYF. CDR3 nucleotides: TGTGCCAGCAGTTCGGCACTAGCGGGGGGGCCCGGAAACATTCAGTACTTC.

The chain joins TRBV12-5 to TRBJ1-4; 9 nucleotides agree with TRBD1. Germline CDR1 LGHNT, CDR2 FRNRAP. V gave up 5 bases and J gave up 8 bases; unmatched junction bases: 6. The CDR3 sequence is 14 residues long. In nucleotides, the CDR3 is TGTGCTAGTGGTACCGGGACAGGGAACGAAAAACTGTTTTTT. It specifies CASGTGTGNEKLFF.

This chain connects TRBV24-1 to TRBJ2-5; 8 bases agree with TRBD2. CDR1 KGHDR and CDR2 SFDVKD come from the germline V gene. Losses at the gene ends were 3 bases for V and 2 bases for J; bases not matched to a gene: 7. The CDR3 is made up of 16 amino acids. Here the CDR3 DNA reads TGTGCCACCAGTGATGGGGGACTAGGGACACAAGAGACCCAGTACTTC. Its translation: CATSDGGLGTQETQYF.

The chain combines TRBV6-2 or TRBV6-3 with TRBJ1-3; 8 nucleotides match TRBD1. This CDR3 spans 16 amino acids. Germline lookup yields CDR1 MNHEY and CDR2 SVGEGT. Trimming at V came to 6 bases and at J to 0 bases, leaving 7 bases not matched to a gene. The CDR3: CASSHGGQASGNTIYF. The CDR3, as DNA: TGTGCCAGCAGCCACGGGGGACAGGCCTCTGGAAACACCATATATTTT.

The chain uses TRBV6-5 and TRBJ1-6, with D tentatively TRBD1 (6 bases). The CDR3 has 13 amino acids. The germline V gene encodes CDR1 MNHEY and CDR2 SVGAGI. V lost 6 bases and J lost 10, with 13 bases in between. This chain's CDR3 is CASRTGTPSPLHF. The CDR3, as DNA: TGTGCCAGCAGGACCGGGACACCATCACCCCTCCACTTT.

J is TRBJ1-1 and V is TRBV6-5, with TRBD1 identical over 8 bases. The CDR3 is made up of 13 amino acids. Germline lookup yields CDR1 MNHEY and CDR2 SVGAGI. J lost 1 base, V lost 8 bases, and 3 bases had no gene match. The DNA of the CDR3 is TGTGCCAGCCAGACAGGGGAGAACACTGAAGCTTTCTTT. It codes for CASQTGENTEAFF.

This clone was seen only a few times. V gene TRBV5-1 combines with J gene TRBJ2-1, with 12 bases fitting TRBD2. Germline CDR1 and CDR2: SGHRS and YFSETQ. V was pared by 4 bases and J by 7 bases, with 9 bases of the junction left unmatched. This CDR3 comprises 16 residues. The CDR3 reads CASSRLAGGPGNEQFF. CDR3 nucleotide sequence: TGCGCCAGCAGCAGGCTAGCGGGGGGGCCAGGGAATGAGCAGTTCTTC. The variable domain in full, with the rest retrieved from reference TRBV5-1 and TRBJ2-1, is KAGVTQTPRYLIKTRGQQVTLSCSPISGHRSVSWYQQTPGQGLQFLFEYFSETQRNKGNFPGRFSGRQFSNSRSEMNVSTLELGDSALYLCASSRLAGGPGNEQFFGPGTRLTVL.